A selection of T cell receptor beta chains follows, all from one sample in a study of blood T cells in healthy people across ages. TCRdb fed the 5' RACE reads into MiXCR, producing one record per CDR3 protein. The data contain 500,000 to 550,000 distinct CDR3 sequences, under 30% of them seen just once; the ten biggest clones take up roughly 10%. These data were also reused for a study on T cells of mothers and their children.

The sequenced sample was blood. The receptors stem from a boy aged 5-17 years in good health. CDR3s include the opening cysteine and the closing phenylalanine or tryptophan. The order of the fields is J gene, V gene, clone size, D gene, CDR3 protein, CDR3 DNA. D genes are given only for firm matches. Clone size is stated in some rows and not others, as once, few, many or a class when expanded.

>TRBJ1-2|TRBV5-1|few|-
CASSDPPGDGYTF
TGCGCCAGCAGCGACCCTCCAGGGGATGGCTACACCTTC
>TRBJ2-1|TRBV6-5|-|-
CASSYSRGSEQFF
TGTGCCAGCAGTTACTCGAGGGGTAGTGAGCAGTTCTTC
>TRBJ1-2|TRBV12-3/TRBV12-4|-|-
CASSAAATYYGYTF
TGTGCCAGCAGTGCAGCAGCGACTTACTATGGCTACACCTTC
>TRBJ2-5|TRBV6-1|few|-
CASRTRRVGISMSQYF
TGTGCCAGCAGAACGAGAAGGGTGGGGATAAGTATGTCCCAGTACTTC
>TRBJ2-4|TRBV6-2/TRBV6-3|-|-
CASSYGGPAKNIQYF
TGTGCCAGCAGTTACGGGGGGCCGGCCAAAAACATTCAGTACTTC
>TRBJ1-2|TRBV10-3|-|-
CATSGTIYGYTF
TGTGCCACGTCCGGGACAATATATGGCTACACCTTC
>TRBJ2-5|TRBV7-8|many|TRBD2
CASRRRRFSGGGQETQYF
TGTGCCAGCAGACGACGGAGATTCAGCGGGGGGGGTCAAGAGACCCAGTACTTC
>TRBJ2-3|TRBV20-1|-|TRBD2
CSASGLWRGANTDTQYF
TGCAGTGCTAGTGGTCTGTGGCGGGGGGCGAACACAGATACGCAGTATTTT
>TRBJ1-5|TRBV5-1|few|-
CASSFRGQGQPQHF
TGCGCCAGCAGCTTTCGAGGGCAGGGACAGCCCCAGCATTTT
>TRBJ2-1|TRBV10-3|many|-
CAISDWGPEQFF
TGTGCCATCAGTGACTGGGGGCCCGAACAGTTCTTC
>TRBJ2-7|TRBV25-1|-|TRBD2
CASSAREGVRVYEQYF
TGTGCCAGCAGTGCCCGGGAGGGCGTGCGGGTCTACGAGCAGTACTTC
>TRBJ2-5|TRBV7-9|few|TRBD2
CASRPLSGEETQYF
TGTGCCAGCCGCCCTCTCAGCGGGGAAGAGACCCAGTACTTC
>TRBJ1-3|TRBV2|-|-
CASSEAPRSGNTIYF
TGTGCCAGCAGTGAGGCACCTCGCTCTGGAAACACCATATATTTT
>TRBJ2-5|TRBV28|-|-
CASRYKETQYF
TGTGCCAGCAGGTATAAAGAGACCCAGTACTTC
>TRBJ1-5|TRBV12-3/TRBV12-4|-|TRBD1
CASRPTGAINQPQHF
TGTGCCAGCAGGCCGACAGGGGCGATCAATCAGCCCCAGCATTTT
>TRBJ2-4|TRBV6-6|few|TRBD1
CASSLTTGEKKNIRYF
TGTGCCAGCAGTTTAACCACAGGGGAGAAGAAAAACATTCGTTACTTC
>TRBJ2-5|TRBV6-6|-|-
CASSPSDRQETQYF
TGTGCCAGCAGCCCCTCGGACAGACAAGAGACCCAGTACTTC
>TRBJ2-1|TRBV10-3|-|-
CAISYMGNYNEQFF
TGTGCCATCAGCTATATGGGCAATTACAATGAGCAGTTCTTC
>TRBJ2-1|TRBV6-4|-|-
CASSDSQGGALEQFF
TGTGCCAGCAGTGACTCTCAGGGGGGGGCCCTCGAGCAGTTCTTC
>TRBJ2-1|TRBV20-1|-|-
CSAADGSHNEQFF
TGCAGTGCCGCCGACGGGTCCCACAATGAGCAGTTCTTC
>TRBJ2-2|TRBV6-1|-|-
CASSEGPNTGELFF
TGTGCCAGCAGTGAGGGTCCGAACACCGGGGAGCTGTTTTTT
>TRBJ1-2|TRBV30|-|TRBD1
CAWIQGGVAYYGYTF
TGTGCCTGGATACAGGGGGGTGTTGCTTACTATGGCTACACCTTC
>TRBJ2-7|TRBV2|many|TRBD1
CASRRGQPGRVEVSYEQYF
TGTGCCAGCCGAAGGGGACAGCCAGGCAGGGTGGAGGTTTCCTACGAGCAGTACTTC
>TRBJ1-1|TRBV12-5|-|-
CASGFSPRVVF
TGTGCTAGTGGTTTCTCTCCCCGGGTGGTCTTT
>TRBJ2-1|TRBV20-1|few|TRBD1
CSAGRGLEREQFF
TGCAGTGCTGGCAGGGGGCTGGAAAGGGAGCAGTTCTTC
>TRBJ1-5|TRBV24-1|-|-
CATSKRGDQPQHF
TGTGCCACCAGTAAGAGGGGGGACCAGCCCCAGCATTTT
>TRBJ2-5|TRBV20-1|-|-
CSSAGKQETQYF
TGCAGTTCCGCGGGAAAGCAAGAGACCCAGTACTTC
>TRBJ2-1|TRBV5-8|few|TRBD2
CASSILEGLAGDNEQFF
TGTGCCAGCAGCATCCTTGAAGGACTAGCGGGAGACAATGAGCAGTTCTTC
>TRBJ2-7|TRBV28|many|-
CASSSRTSYEQYF
TGTGCCAGCAGTTCCCGGACTTCCTACGAGCAGTACTTC
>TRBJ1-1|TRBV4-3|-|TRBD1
CASSLRTGFLHLMNTEAFF
TGCGCCAGCAGCCTCCGGACAGGGTTCTTACACCTCATGAACACTGAAGCTTTCTTT
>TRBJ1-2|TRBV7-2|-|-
CASIPSEPPWGYTF
TGTGCCAGCATCCCTTCCGAGCCGCCGTGGGGCTACACCTTC
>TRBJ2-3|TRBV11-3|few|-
CASSLDYTDTQYF
TGTGCCAGCAGCTTGGACTACACAGATACGCAGTATTTT
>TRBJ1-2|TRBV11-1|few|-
CASSPPGGYGYTF
TGTGCCAGCAGCCCTCCCGGGGGCTATGGCTACACCTTC
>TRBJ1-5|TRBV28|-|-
CASSLVRGTYSNQPQHF
TGTGCCAGCAGTTTAGTCCGGGGGACCTATAGCAATCAGCCCCAGCATTTT
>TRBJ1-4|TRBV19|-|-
CASRTEPRNEKLFF
TGTGCCAGTAGGACCGAGCCGAGAAATGAAAAACTGTTTTTT
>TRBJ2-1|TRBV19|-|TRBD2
CASSLAGGGDEQFF
TGTGCCAGTAGTCTAGCCGGGGGGGGCGATGAGCAGTTCTTC
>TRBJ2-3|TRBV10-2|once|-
CASSRYTPDTQYF
TGCGCTAGCAGTCGGTACACCCCAGATACGCAGTATTTT
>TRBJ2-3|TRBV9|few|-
CASSVETGRPDTQYF
TGTGCCAGCAGCGTAGAGACGGGGCGCCCAGATACGCAGTATTTT
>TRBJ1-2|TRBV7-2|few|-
CASSLVRRANYGYTF
TGTGCCAGCAGCTTAGTGAGGCGGGCCAACTATGGCTACACCTTC
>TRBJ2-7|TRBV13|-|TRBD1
CASSLLLAGGDYEQYF
TGTGCCAGCAGCTTATTATTGGCAGGGGGCGACTACGAGCAGTACTTC
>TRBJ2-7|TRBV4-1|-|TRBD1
CASSQALGQRLNYEQYF
TGCGCCAGCAGCCAGGCTTTGGGACAGAGACTAAACTACGAGCAGTACTTC
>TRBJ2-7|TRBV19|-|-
CASSIETGGPYEQYF
TGTGCCAGTAGTATTGAGACAGGAGGCCCCTACGAGCAGTACTTC
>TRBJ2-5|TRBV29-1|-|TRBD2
CSVEGTSGSKQETQYF
TGCAGCGTTGAAGGGACTAGCGGGAGTAAACAAGAGACCCAGTACTTC
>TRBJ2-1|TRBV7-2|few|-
CASSFFRDNVQFF
TGTGCCAGCAGCTTCTTCCGGGACAATGTGCAGTTCTTC
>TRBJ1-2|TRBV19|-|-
CASIGVRGYTF
TGTGCCAGTATTGGTGTTCGTGGCTACACCTTC
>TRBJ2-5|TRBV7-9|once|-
CASSPLRGTQYF
TGTGCCAGCAGCCCCCTCAGGGGGACCCAGTACTTC
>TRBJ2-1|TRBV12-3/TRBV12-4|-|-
CASSKRGVSSYNEQFF
TGTGCCAGCAGCAAAAGGGGGGTGAGCTCCTACAATGAGCAGTTCTTC
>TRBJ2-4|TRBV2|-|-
CASSEAGSIAKNIQYF
TGTGCCAGCAGTGAAGCAGGGTCGATAGCCAAAAACATTCAGTACTTC